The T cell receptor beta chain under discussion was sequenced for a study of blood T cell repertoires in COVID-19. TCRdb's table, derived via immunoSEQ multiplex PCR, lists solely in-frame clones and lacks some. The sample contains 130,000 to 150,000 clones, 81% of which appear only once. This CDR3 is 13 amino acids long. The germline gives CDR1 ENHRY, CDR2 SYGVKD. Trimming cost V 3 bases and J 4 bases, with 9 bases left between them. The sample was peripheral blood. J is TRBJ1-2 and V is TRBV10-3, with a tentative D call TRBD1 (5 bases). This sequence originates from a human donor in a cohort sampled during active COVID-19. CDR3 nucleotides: TGTGCCATCAGTGACGGGGGATCCTATGGCTACACCTTC. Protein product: CAISDGGSYGYTF.